The source of this T cell receptor beta chain is a study of CD8 T cells in Susac syndrome. V lost 0 bases and J lost 4, with 12 bases in between. Germline CDR1 is DFQATT and CDR2 is SNEGSKA (reference sequence). The length of the CDR3 is 14 residues. RNA, at roughly 0.5 to 1 ug, was reverse transcribed with random hexamers. Using its own MiXCR run on the immunoSEQ multiplex PCR reads, TCRdb lists one record per CDR3 protein. Found here are 200,000 to 300,000 distinct CDR3 sequences, 90% to 96% of them singletons; the top ten hold approximately 0.094%. The rearrangement uses TRBV20-1 and TRBJ1-2; a weak D match, TRBD1 (5 bases). This clonotype was sampled from a human donor with Susac syndrome. Material for sequencing was CD4+ T cells from PBMCs. The CDR3 is CSAREMTAPYGYTF. In nucleotides, the CDR3 is TGCAGTGCTAGAGAGATGACAGCCCCCTATGGCTACACCTTC.